The rows below give T cell receptor beta chains drawn from one sample of a study of T cell responses to AZD1222 COVID-19 vaccine. Measured with immunoSEQ multiplex PCR; TCRdb has only the in-frame clones, and not every one. The sample yields about 140,000 clones, 75% to 95% seen once. The sequencing used peripheral blood, collected 28 days after the second dose of the MenACWY control vaccine. The source is an adult who received the MenACWY meningococcal vaccine as a control. Both conserved end residues are part of each CDR3. D genes are given only for firm matches. A row's size may be missing; if present it is once, few, many or a size class.

d_call clone_size j_call v_call cdr3_nt cdr3_aa
TRBD2 . TRBJ2-7 TRBV6-5 TGTGCCAGCAGCCCGGGACTAGCGGACTCCTACGAGCAGTACTTC CASSPGLADSYEQYF
TRBD1 once TRBJ1-4 TRBV10-3 TGTGCCATCAGTGAACGAGGGACAGGGAGTGAAAAACTGTTTTTT CAISERGTGSEKLFF
. . TRBJ2-1 TRBV28 TGTGCCAGCAGTATTAAAGCAGGTGAGCAGTTCTTC CASSIKAGEQFF
. . TRBJ2-7 TRBV5-6 TGTGCCAGCAGCTTGAGAGTAACAGGGACCCTCATCTACGAGCAGTACTTC CASSLRVTGTLIYEQYF
TRBD2 . TRBJ2-3 TRBV24-1 TGTGCCACCAGTGTCCTGACAGCGGGATCGCCAGATACGCAGTATTTT CATSVLTAGSPDTQYF
. . TRBJ2-3 TRBV7-2 TGTGCCAGCAGCCCCCGTGGTAGCACAGATACGCAGTATTTT CASSPRGSTDTQYF
. . TRBJ2-7 TRBV28 TGTGCCAGCAGTTCCGCCGCCTCCTACGAGCAGTACTTC CASSSAASYEQYF
TRBD1 . TRBJ1-4 TRBV7-2 TGTGCCAGCAGCTCGGGACAGGACAACTATAATGAAAAACTGTTTTTT CASSSGQDNYNEKLFF
. . TRBJ2-5 TRBV27 TGTGCCAGCAGTCCCCAATGGGTCCAAGAGACCCAGTACTTC CASSPQWVQETQYF
. . TRBJ2-5 TRBV19 TGTGCCAGTAGTATCTCCCCCCCAGGGGGGATGGGAGAGACCCAGTACTTC CASSISPPGGMGETQYF
TRBD2 once TRBJ2-3 TRBV2 TGTGCCAGCGGGGGGACTAGCGGTCCGCAGTATTTT CASGGTSGPQYF
. . TRBJ2-1 TRBV6-2/TRBV6-3 TGTGCCAGCAGTGACCCCAACGAGTACAATGAGCAGTTCTTC CASSDPNEYNEQFF
. . TRBJ1-4 TRBV5-1 TGCGCCAGCAGCCTAAACAGGGTTCTGGGTGAAAAACTGTTTTTT CASSLNRVLGEKLFF
TRBD1 once TRBJ1-6 TRBV18 TGTGCCAGCTCACCGGGACAGGGCGGATCACCCCTCCACTTT CASSPGQGGSPLHF
. few TRBJ1-5 TRBV6-5 TGTGCCTCTCGGGGCAGGCTGGATCAGCCCCAGCATTTT CASRGRLDQPQHF
. once TRBJ1-1 TRBV6-2/TRBV6-3 TGTGCCAGCAGCGACGACAGTCGGACTGAAGCTTTCTTT CASSDDSRTEAFF
. . TRBJ2-3 TRBV6-2/TRBV6-3 TGTGCCAGCAGTTACTTTCAGGGTCCAGATACGCAGTATTTT CASSYFQGPDTQYF
. . TRBJ1-1 TRBV5-1 TGCGCCAGCAGCCCTAGGACAGCGCATGGCACTGAAGCTTTCTTT CASSPRTAHGTEAFF
. . TRBJ2-4 TRBV12-3/TRBV12-4 TGTGCCAGCAGTTATATAGCCAAAAACATTCAGTACTTC CASSYIAKNIQYF
. . TRBJ2-2 TRBV9 TGTGCCAGCAACCCTACAGGGTTCGACACCGGGGAGCTGTTTTTT CASNPTGFDTGELFF
TRBD2 . TRBJ2-7 TRBV7-2 TGTGCCAGCAGCCCGTGGACTAGCGGAGCTTACGAGCAGTACTTC CASSPWTSGAYEQYF
. . TRBJ2-2 TRBV18 TGTGCCAGCTCATCGTTACCGGGACAACCGAACACCGGGGAGCTGTTTTTT CASSSLPGQPNTGELFF
TRBD2 once TRBJ2-2 TRBV7-3 TGTGCCAGCAAACTGGGAGGGGTCGGCGGGGAGCTGTTTTTT CASKLGGVGGELFF
. . TRBJ2-5 TRBV6-5 TGTGCCAGCGTCGGCAACCAAGAGACCCAGTACTTC CASVGNQETQYF
. . TRBJ1-1 TRBV20-1 TGCAGTGCCGGGAACAGGAGAGCTTTCTTT CSAGNRRAFF
TRBD1 . TRBJ1-5 TRBV15 TGTGCCACCAGCCCAGGGGGAAGCAATCAGCCCCAGCATTTT CATSPGGSNQPQHF
TRBD2 . TRBJ2-1 TRBV19 TGTGCCAGTAGTCTAAGCGGGGGGGCCTACAATGAGCAGTTCTTC CASSLSGGAYNEQFF
. . TRBJ2-7 TRBV28 TGTGCCAGCACCCCGCCCCTAGCGTCGAGCTCCTACGAGCAGTACTTC CASTPPLASSSYEQYF
. . TRBJ1-1 TRBV6-4 TGTGCCAGCAGAGGGTACATGAACACTGAAGCTTTCTTT CASRGYMNTEAFF
TRBD1 . TRBJ1-5 TRBV6-5 TGTGCCAGCAGACCTGCGACAGGGGCGGGTCAGCCCCAGCATTTT CASRPATGAGQPQHF
TRBD1 . TRBJ1-1 TRBV28 TGTGCCAGCAGTGCGCCGGACAGGGGTGCTTTCTTT CASSAPDRGAFF
. . TRBJ1-5 TRBV3-1/TRBV3-2 TGTGCCAGCAGCCGCCTCAGGTCAAGTGTCAATCAGCCCCAGCATTTT CASSRLRSSVNQPQHF
. . TRBJ2-3 TRBV6-4 TGTGCCAGCAGCGGGACTTTTACAGATACGCAGTATTTT CASSGTFTDTQYF
. . TRBJ2-7 TRBV18 TGTGCCAGCTCACCCTCGCAGCCATCCTACGAGCAGTACTTC CASSPSQPSYEQYF
. . TRBJ2-1 TRBV7-2 TGTGCCAGCAGCTTGGTCTACAATGAGCAGTTCTTC CASSLVYNEQFF
. . TRBJ1-2 TRBV28 TGTGCCAGCAGCTCAACAGGACTCCCTAACTATGGCTACACCTTC CASSSTGLPNYGYTF
. . TRBJ1-5 TRBV7-2 TGTGCCAGCAGCTTGGACTCGGGGGTTGTAAGGCCCCAGCATTTT CASSLDSGVVRPQHF
TRBD1 once TRBJ1-4 TRBV6-2/TRBV6-3 TGTGCCAGCAGTCTACCCGCAGGGGGCGGATTTGAAAAACTGTTTTTT CASSLPAGGGFEKLFF
TRBD1 . TRBJ1-5 TRBV18 TGTGCCAGCTCACCATCGGTGGTGGGACAGGGCCAGCCCCAGCATTTT CASSPSVVGQGQPQHF
TRBD2 once TRBJ2-5 TRBV4-2 TGTGCCAGCAGCCAAGGGGGACTAGCGGGTTTATCCGGAGAGACCCAGTACTTC CASSQGGLAGLSGETQYF
. . TRBJ2-2 TRBV5-8 TGTGCCAGCAGGCATAGCAATACCGGGGAGCTGTTTTTT CASRHSNTGELFF
TRBD1 . TRBJ1-2 TRBV5-1 TGCGCCAGCAGCTTGGTCGGGGTTGGACAGGGACAATCTTATGGCTACACCTTC CASSLVGVGQGQSYGYTF
. . TRBJ1-5 TRBV28 TGTGCCAGCAGTTTGGGGAACGGGCAGCCCCAGCATTTT CASSLGNGQPQHF
. . TRBJ2-3 TRBV28 TGTGCCAGCATCATAGGGGCCGGAGGGGATACGCAGTATTTT CASIIGAGGDTQYF
TRBD1 . TRBJ1-2 TRBV6-2/TRBV6-3 TGTGCCAGCAGCCAACCGGGACAGGGGCATGGCTACACCTTC CASSQPGQGHGYTF
. . TRBJ1-3 TRBV11-2 TGTGCCAGCAGCTTGGCCGGAAACTCTGGAAACACCATATATTTT CASSLAGNSGNTIYF
TRBD1 . TRBJ1-1 TRBV27 TGTGCCAGCGATACCCCCGGCGACAGGGGAGGTGAAGCTTTCTTT CASDTPGDRGGEAFF
TRBD2 . TRBJ2-1 TRBV5-5 TGTGCCAGCAGCCCCGGGACTAGCGCTTACAATGAGCAGTTCTTC CASSPGTSAYNEQFF
TRBD1 . TRBJ2-5 TRBV7-2 TGTGCCAGCAGCGTTACCGGGACAGGGGGCTCCAGGATCCAGTACTTC CASSVTGTGGSRIQYF
. . TRBJ1-4 TRBV7-8 TGTGCCAGCAGCCTCAATCCAGCAGCTAATGAAAAACTGTTTTTT CASSLNPAANEKLFF
. . TRBJ1-3 TRBV5-6 TGTGCCAGCAGCTATACAGGCCCCTCTGGAAACACCATATATTTT CASSYTGPSGNTIYF
TRBD1 . TRBJ1-2 TRBV7-9 TGTGCCAGCAGCTTAGCGGGGACAGTTTTGTTGGGTGGCTACACCTTC CASSLAGTVLLGGYTF
TRBD2 . TRBJ2-7 TRBV5-4 TGTGCCAGCAGCGATAACGCGGGAGTCAGCTACGAGCAGTACTTC CASSDNAGVSYEQYF
. . TRBJ2-6 TRBV21-1 TGTGCCAGCAGCAAGCGGGTAGGGAGAAGACTACCCTCTGGGGCCAACGTCCTGACTTTC CASSKRVGRRLPSGANVLTF
TRBD1 . TRBJ1-2 TRBV11-3 TGTGCCAGCAGCTTGCCCTCCGACAGGGGGAACTATGGCTACACCTTC CASSLPSDRGNYGYTF